Presented here are 29 T cell receptor beta chains from one specimen sequenced in a study of shared clonotypes between healthy human individuals. Here immunoSEQ multiplex PCR was the method, and the copy in TCRdb shows in-frame clones only, minus some. The data contain about 690,000 clones, 90% of them seen just once; the ten biggest clones take up approximately 35%. The sample was memory CD8+ T cells from PBMCs. The subset is: CD45RO+ cells pooled with CCR7-negative TemRA cells. The receptors shown here come from a man between 18 and 29 years old in good health. Some clones in this sample may be carry-over from other donors' samples.

This chain joins TRBV5-1 and TRBJ2-1, with 11 nucleotides matching TRBD2. The length of the CDR3 is 14 residues. The V gene end was trimmed by 6 bases and the J gene end by 2 bases; junction bases not matched to a gene: 1. Germline V lookup: CDR1 SGHRS, CDR2 YFSETQ. The CDR3 coding sequence is TGCGCCAGCAAGACTAGCGGGACCTACAATGAGCAGTTCTTC. Translation gives CASKTSGTYNEQFF.

V gene TRBV7-9 combines with J gene TRBJ2-3; a possible D gene is TRBD2 (5 bases). The CDR3 totals 15 residues. Per the germline V gene, CDR1 is SEHNR and CDR2 is FQNEAQ (reference sequence). Trimming removed 5 bases at V and 4 bases at J, with 16 bases between. CDR3 coding DNA: TGTGCCAGCAGCACCCGGACTGGAAACGCAGATACGCAGTATTTT. Residues: CASSTRTGNADTQYF. Together with reference TRBV7-9 and TRBJ2-3, the CDR3 gives the full variable domain: DTGVSQNPRHKITKRGQNVTFRCDPISEHNRLYWYRQTLGQGPEFLTYFQNEAQLEKSRLLSDRFSAERPKGSFSTLEIQRTEQGDSAMYLCASSTRTGNADTQYFGPGTRLTVL.

The chain uses TRBV7-2 and TRBJ2-2; TRBD1 might be the D (5 bases). With 5 bases removed from V and 1 base from J, the gap between germline ends came to 14 bases. CDR1 and CDR2 (germline): SGHTA, FQGNSA. The CDR3 sequence is 16 residues long. The CDR3 loop reads CASSPPRTQNTGELFF. CDR3 nucleotides: TGTGCCAGCAGCCCCCCGAGGACACAGAACACCGGGGAGCTGTTTTTT. Complete variable domain (other parts from reference TRBV7-2 and TRBJ2-2): GAGVSQSPSNKVTEKGKDVELRCDPISGHTALYWYRQSLGQGLEFLIYFQGNSAPDKSGLPSDRFSAERTGGSVSTLTIQRTQQEDSAVYLCASSPPRTQNTGELFFGEGSRLTVL.

The chain is built from TRBV9 and TRBJ2-7; no clear D. Between the trimmed V and J ends, which lost 0 bases and 3 bases, there was a span of 13 bases. The CDR3 spans 15 residues. Per germline, CDR1 SGDLS and CDR2 YYNGEE. CDR3 protein: CASSVGPALFYEQYF. The CDR3 region has the DNA TGTGCCAGCAGCGTAGGACCAGCCTTATTCTACGAGCAGTACTTC.

V usage is TRBV15 and J usage is TRBJ1-1, with D possibly TRBD1 on 6 matching bases. Trimming removed 3 bases from V and 7 bases from J, with 15 bases in between. The CDR3 runs to 14 residues. CDR1 is LNHNV, CDR2 YYDKDF, per germline (reference sequence). The CDR3 coding sequence is TGTGCCACCAGCAGGGGCCGGACAGATGGTGAAGCTTTCTTT. Translation gives CATSRGRTDGEAFF. The whole variable domain, filled in from reference TRBV15 and TRBJ1-1, reads DAMVIQNPRYQVTQFGKPVTLSCSQTLNHNVMYWYQQKSSQAPKLLFHYYDKDFNNEADTPDNFQSRRPNTSFCFLDIRSPGLGDTAMYLCATSRGRTDGEAFFGQGTRLTVV.

V and J are TRBV27 and TRBJ2-7; D is ambiguous. Trimming took off 6 bases at V and 4 bases at J, with 19 bases between the two ends. The CDR3 runs to 15 residues. CDR1 is MNHEY and CDR2 is SMNVEV in the germline V gene (reference sequence). CDR3 amino acids: CASSPYGVSIYEQYF. DNA of the CDR3: TGTGCCAGCAGCCCCTATGGGGTCTCAATTTACGAGCAGTACTTC.

The V gene is TRBV5-1, the J gene TRBJ1-1; TRBD1 is a possible D gene (5 bases). The germline CDR1 and CDR2 sequences are SGHRS and YFSETQ. The CDR3 contains 14 residues. V lost 3 bases and J 0 bases, leaving 9 bases between the germline ends. The CDR3 bases are TGCGCCAGCAGCTCGGGACTCATGAACACTGAAGCTTTCTTT. This sequence encodes CASSSGLMNTEAFF. The full variable domain, completed using reference TRBV5-1 and TRBJ1-1, is KAGVTQTPRYLIKTRGQQVTLSCSPISGHRSVSWYQQTPGQGLQFLFEYFSETQRNKGNFPGRFSGRQFSNSRSEMNVSTLELGDSALYLCASSSGLMNTEAFFGQGTRLTVV.

The chain is built from TRBV28 and TRBJ2-7, with D hard to call. The CDR3 runs to 14 residues. In germline, CDR1 is MDHEN, CDR2 SYDVKM. The V end lost 6 bases, the J end lost 1 base, and 13 bases lay between the germline ends. In DNA form, the CDR3 reads TGTGCCAGCAGACCACTCCAGCGATCCTACGAGCAGTACTTC. It yields the protein CASRPLQRSYEQYF.

The rearrangement uses TRBV6-6 and TRBJ2-1; D ambiguous. Trimming took 0 bases from V and 0 from J, leaving 6 bases between them. The CDR3 spans 15 residues. Germline assignment: CDR1 MNHNY and CDR2 SVGAGI (reference sequence). The CDR3 region has the DNA TGTGCCAGCAGTTACTCGGCTAGCTCCTACAATGAGCAGTTCTTC. Its translation: CASSYSASSYNEQFF.

The chain links TRBV9 to TRBJ2-7; 7 bases align to TRBD2. Unmatched junction bases numbered 9, after V lost 0 bases and J lost 0 bases. CDR1 is SGDLS, CDR2 YYNGEE, per germline. The CDR3 runs to 17 residues. CDR3 DNA sequence: TGTGCCAGCAGCGTAGGGTCGTCTAGCGGTAGCTCCTACGAGCAGTACTTC. It is translated as CASSVGSSSGSSYEQYF.

The rearrangement uses TRBV10-3 and TRBJ1-6; 7 bases line up with TRBD1. After removal of 10 bases from V and 5 bases from J, the junction contained 14 bases not matched to a gene. The CDR3 contains 16 residues. Germline loops: CDR1 ENHRY, CDR2 SYGVKD. The CDR3 reads CATRDSSFVNNSPLHF. In DNA, the CDR3 is TGTGCCACCCGGGACAGCTCGTTCGTGAATAATTCACCCCTCCACTTT.

V usage is TRBV28 and J usage is TRBJ1-2, with 7 nucleotides matching TRBD1. V trimming: 4 bases; J trimming: 1 base; junction bases outside the gene matches: 15. The CDR3 is made up of 18 amino acids. Germline V gene lookup returns CDR1 MDHEN and CDR2 SYDVKM. CDR3 sequence: CASSSIKKNRGLNYGYTF. CDR3 coding DNA: TGTGCCAGCAGTTCAATAAAAAAAAACAGGGGCCTTAACTATGGCTACACCTTC.

The table lists this clone with a count of one. The chain couples TRBV7-3 to TRBJ2-1; D possibly uses TRBD1 or TRBD2 (5 bases each). The CDR3 consists of 16 residues. Deletions cut 8 bases from V and 0 bases from J, with 17 bases between. Germline CDR1 SGHTA, CDR2 FQGTGA. The CDR3 coding sequence is TGTGCCAGCGGTGGGCATCGGGACCACTCCTACAATGAGCAGTTCTTC. Translated: CASGGHRDHSYNEQFF.

V usage is TRBV27 and J usage is TRBJ1-4, with D perhaps matching TRBD1 (6 bases). The CDR3 is 15 residues long. The V gene lost 2 bases and the J gene lost 3 bases, with 10 bases spanning the gap. Germline lookup yields CDR1 MNHEY and CDR2 SMNVEV (reference sequence). The CDR3 reads CASSLRQVANEKLFF. The CDR3 nucleotides are TGTGCCAGCAGTTTAAGACAGGTTGCTAATGAAAAACTGTTTTTT. Looking up the rest from reference TRBV27 and TRBJ1-4 gives the full variable domain: EAQVTQNPRYLITVTGKKLTVTCSQNMNHEYMSWYRQDPGLGLRQIYYSMNVEVTDKGDVPEGYKVSRKEKRNFPLILESPSPNQTSLYFCASSLRQVANEKLFFGSGTQLSVL.

The rearrangement uses TRBV6-5 and TRBJ2-5; no firm D call. CDR1 and CDR2 from the germline V gene are MNHEY and SVGAGI. Trimming took off 0 bases at V and 2 bases at J, with 10 bases between the two ends. The CDR3 length is 15 residues. The CDR3 DNA follows: TGTGCCAGCAGTTACTCGCCCAGGAAGCAAGAGACCCAGTACTTC. Protein: CASSYSPRKQETQYF.

The chain links TRBV15 to TRBJ2-1; weak D call: TRBD1 (6 bases). Per germline, CDR1 LNHNV and CDR2 YYDKDF (reference sequence). The CDR3 length is 15 residues. V was trimmed by 3 bases and J by 9 bases, leaving 18 bases between them. The CDR3 nucleotides are TGTGCCACCAGCAGCGACAGGTCCCCATTGAGTGAGCAGTTCTTC. Its translation: CATSSDRSPLSEQFF.

The genes are TRBV7-9 and TRBJ1-1; D gene unclear. V was cut by 7 bases and J by 7 bases, with 16 bases left in between. Germline CDR1 and CDR2: SEHNR and FQNEAQ (reference sequence). This CDR3 has 13 amino acids. The CDR3 sequence is CASNPSRPDEAFF. The CDR3, as DNA: TGTGCCAGCAATCCGTCCCGGCCCGATGAAGCTTTCTTT.

The table lists this clone with a few counts. The same CDR3 also results from other DNA sequences found in this sample. The V call is TRBV9, the J call TRBJ2-2, with 7 nucleotides matching TRBD2. V trimming: 1 base; J trimming: 3 bases; junction bases outside the gene matches: 0. The CDR3 runs 14 residues. The germline gives CDR1 SGDLS, CDR2 YYNGEE. The CDR3 loop reads CASSVRGDTGELFF. The CDR3 DNA sequence: TGTGCCAGCAGCGTACGGGGGGACACCGGGGAGCTGTTTTTT.

The J gene is TRBJ2-1, the V gene TRBV18; no reliable D call. With 4 bases removed from V and 7 bases from J, the gap between germline ends came to 11 bases. Germline V CDR1 and CDR2: KGHSH, LQKENI. This CDR3 has 13 residues. CDR3 sequence: CASSHSLMNEQFF. The DNA of the CDR3 is TGTGCCAGCTCACACTCCTTGATGAATGAGCAGTTCTTC.

Here the CDR3 reads CASRPRLGERPTHDETQYF. The CDR3 region has the DNA TGCGCCAGCAGGCCTAGACTGGGGGAAAGGCCCACTCATGATGAGACCCAGTACTTC. The V and J genes are TRBV10-2 and TRBJ2-5; D tentatively reads TRBD1 or TRBD2 (5 bases each). Trimming cost V 6 bases and J 5 bases, with 31 bases left between them. Looked up from germline, CDR1 is WSHSY and CDR2 is SAAADI. CDR3 length equals 19 residues.

The chain employs TRBV19 and TRBJ2-1; no reliable D call. The CDR3 is 13 residues long. The germline V gene encodes CDR1 LNHDA and CDR2 SQIVND (reference sequence). Deletions cut 5 bases from V and 5 bases from J, with 10 bases between. The CDR3 DNA is TGTGCCAGTAGTGCTAACATAAACAATGAGCAGTTCTTC. Translating gives CASSANINNEQFF. The complete variable domain, with remaining parts taken from reference TRBV19 and TRBJ2-1, reads DGGITQSPKYLFRKEGQNVTLSCEQNLNHDAMYWYRQDPGQGLRLIYYSQIVNDFQKGDIAEGYSVSREKKESFPLTVTSAQKNPTAFYLCASSANINNEQFFGPGTRLTVL.

V gene TRBV5-1 combines with J gene TRBJ2-1; TRBD2 aligns across 7 bases. V was pared by 4 bases and J by 1 base, with 5 bases of the junction left unmatched. The germline V gene encodes CDR1 SGHRS and CDR2 YFSETQ. This CDR3 spans 15 amino acids. The CDR3 reads CASSTERGSYNEQFF. In DNA, the CDR3 is TGCGCCAGCAGCACCGAGCGGGGATCCTACAATGAGCAGTTCTTC.

There are a few counts of this clone. The chain combines TRBV30 with TRBJ1-5; D is unresolved. The length of the CDR3 is 13 residues. Germline values: CDR1 GTSNPN, CDR2 SVGIG (reference sequence). Trimming cost V 0 bases and J 4 bases, with 7 bases left between them. As DNA, the CDR3 is TGTGCCTGGAGTGTAGCCAGGAATCAGCCCCAGCATTTT. This translates into CAWSVARNQPQHF.

This sequence joins TRBV6-5 and TRBJ2-7; 8 bases line up with TRBD1. Germline V lookup: CDR1 MNHEY, CDR2 SVGAGI. V trimming: 6 bases; J trimming: 4 bases; junction bases outside the gene matches: 8. The CDR3 is made up of 14 amino acids. CDR3 region: CASSPRQGSYEQYF. CDR3 nucleotides: TGTGCCAGCAGCCCGAGACAGGGGTCGTACGAGCAGTACTTC.

V gene TRBV4-1 combines with J gene TRBJ2-4; D gene unclear. V was clipped by 4 bases and J by 5 bases, with 9 bases between them. This CDR3 has 13 amino acids. Germline V CDR1 and CDR2: MGHRA, YSYEKL. The CDR3 here is CASSRPDENIQYF. The CDR3 region has the DNA TGCGCCAGCAGCCGACCGGACGAAAACATTCAGTACTTC.

This clone was picked up one time. The chain joins TRBV13 to TRBJ2-1; 9 nucleotides line up with TRBD1. J lost 0 bases, V lost 5 bases, and 2 bases had no gene match. Germline V gene data show CDR1 as PRHDT and CDR2 as FYEKMQ (reference sequence). The CDR3 spans 15 residues. The DNA of the CDR3 is TGTGCCAGCAGCCCGGGACAGGGCTCCTACAATGAGCAGTTCTTC. This codes for CASSPGQGSYNEQFF.

This chain links TRBV27 with TRBJ2-7; 7 bases are shared with TRBD1. Trimming took 3 bases from V and 2 from J; bases not matched to a gene: 10. This CDR3 contains 16 residues. CDR1 is MNHEY, CDR2 SMNVEV, per germline (reference sequence). Written as DNA, the CDR3 is TGTGCCAGCAGTTTCAGTACCGGGACAGCGACCTACGAGCAGTACTTC. Translating gives CASSFSTGTATYEQYF.

The chain recombines TRBV5-1 with TRBJ2-1; TRBD1 might be the D (5 bases). The V end lost 4 bases, the J end lost 9 bases, and 14 bases lay between the germline ends. Germline loops: CDR1 SGHRS, CDR2 YFSETQ. This CDR3 has 13 amino acids. CDR3 sequence (DNA): TGCGCCAGCAGCCTGTCAGGGTCCGGTGAGCAGTTCTTC. Translated: CASSLSGSGEQFF. Using reference TRBV5-1 and TRBJ2-1 for the parts outside the CDR3, the full variable domain is KAGVTQTPRYLIKTRGQQVTLSCSPISGHRSVSWYQQTPGQGLQFLFEYFSETQRNKGNFPGRFSGRQFSNSRSEMNVSTLELGDSALYLCASSLSGSGEQFFGPGTRLTVL.

The chain has TRBV11-3 and TRBJ2-1; D is uncertain. V lost 8 bases and J 0 bases, leaving 14 bases between the germline ends. The CDR3 has 15 amino acids. In germline, CDR1 is SGHNT, CDR2 YENEEA. CDR3: CASRMGGSSYNEQFF. The CDR3 nucleotides are TGTGCCAGCCGTATGGGCGGTAGCTCCTACAATGAGCAGTTCTTC.